The present entry profiles one T cell receptor (beta chain) with its context. The antigen is unknown. With V trimmed by 3 bases and J by 12 bases, 8 bases remained unmatched. This CDR3 is built from 12 residues. The V gene's germline CDR1 is SGDLS and CDR2 YYNGEE. The sample is drawn from a study of cytomegalovirus exposure and HLA in healthy donors. About the study: As released early, the data held approximately 80 million unique TCRs from HLA-typed donors.

Findings and limits, study-wide: In a later analysis, the majority of CMV-associated beta chains seemingly showed HLA restriction. Other equally common chains were less clonally expanded than HLA-associated TCR beta chains, a later analysis showed.

The PCR ran on 60 Vbeta and 13 Jbeta primers. Sequenced by immunoSEQ multiplex PCR; TCRdb stores in-frame clones only, minus some. The repertoire holds 160,000 or so clones, with 75% to 85% as singletons. The TCR sequence derives from a man in his fifties in good health and CMV-seropositive. The rearrangement joins TRBV9 to TRBJ1-1; TRBD1 agrees at 7 bases. Sequenced: PBMCs. CDR3 nucleotide sequence: TGTGCCAGCAGCGCCACCGACAGGGAAACTTTCTTT. Encoded protein: CASSATDRETFF.